A selection of T cell receptor beta chains follows, all from one sample in a study of T cell responses to AZD1222 COVID-19 vaccine. Method: immunoSEQ multiplex PCR; TCRdb's copy keeps in-frame clones and lacks some. The sample records roughly 160,000 clones, around 92% being singletons. The sequencing here drew on peripheral blood, taken 28 days after the second AZD1222 dose. The source of these receptors is an adult who received the AZD1222 COVID-19 vaccine. Both conserved end residues are part of each CDR3. Each record gives: clone size, J gene, V gene, D gene, CDR3 DNA, CDR3 protein. D genes are given only for firm matches. Some rows have no size entry. The others give once, few or many, or a class for an expanded clone.

abundance: -
j_gene: TRBJ1-1
v_gene: TRBV28
d_gene: TRBD1
CDR3nt: TGTGCCAGCAGTCGTACAGGGGGTGCCACTGAAGCTTTCTTT
CDR3aa: CASSRTGGATEAFF

abundance: -
j_gene: TRBJ1-6
v_gene: TRBV2
d_gene: TRBD1
CDR3nt: TGTGCGAGCCGAGCGGGACAGAGGAATTCACCCCTCCACTTT
CDR3aa: CASRAGQRNSPLHF

abundance: -
j_gene: TRBJ1-2
v_gene: TRBV6-5
d_gene: TRBD1
CDR3nt: TGTGCCAGCAGTTACTGGACAGGGTCTGCTGGCTACACCTTC
CDR3aa: CASSYWTGSAGYTF

abundance: -
j_gene: TRBJ1-5
v_gene: TRBV3-1/TRBV3-2
d_gene: -
CDR3nt: TGTGCCAGCAGCCAACTTCGACACCCAAATCAGCCCCAGCATTTT
CDR3aa: CASSQLRHPNQPQHF

abundance: few
j_gene: TRBJ2-4
v_gene: TRBV7-9
d_gene: -
CDR3nt: TGTGCCAGCAGCCATCGACAGGGAGGGGACATTCAGTACTTC
CDR3aa: CASSHRQGGDIQYF

abundance: -
j_gene: TRBJ2-6
v_gene: TRBV15
d_gene: -
CDR3nt: TGTGCCACCAGCAGGGGCGGAGGGAGGTCTGGGGCCAACGTCCTGACTTTC
CDR3aa: CATSRGGGRSGANVLTF

abundance: -
j_gene: TRBJ1-5
v_gene: TRBV6-2/TRBV6-3
d_gene: -
CDR3nt: TGTGCCAGCAGTTACCCGGGAAGTTATCAGCCCCAGCATTTT
CDR3aa: CASSYPGSYQPQHF

abundance: -
j_gene: TRBJ1-2
v_gene: TRBV4-1
d_gene: -
CDR3nt: TGCGCCAGCAGCCAAGATCAGGGCAGGAGGTATGGCTACACCTTC
CDR3aa: CASSQDQGRRYGYTF

abundance: -
j_gene: TRBJ2-2
v_gene: TRBV30
d_gene: -
CDR3nt: TGTGCCTGGGGGAGGAGGGAGCTGTTTTTT
CDR3aa: CAWGRRELFF

abundance: -
j_gene: TRBJ2-5
v_gene: TRBV2
d_gene: TRBD2
CDR3nt: TGTGCCAGCAGGAGGGGACTAGCGGGGGGCCACCAGACCCAGTACTTC
CDR3aa: CASRRGLAGGHQTQYF

abundance: -
j_gene: TRBJ1-2
v_gene: TRBV6-5
d_gene: -
CDR3nt: TGTGCCAGCAGGGGGGTCGGGTTGGTCGGGGATGGCTACACCTTC
CDR3aa: CASRGVGLVGDGYTF

abundance: -
j_gene: TRBJ1-2
v_gene: TRBV14
d_gene: TRBD1
CDR3nt: TGTGCCAGCAGCCTGACAGGGATACGGGCCTATGGCTACACCTTC
CDR3aa: CASSLTGIRAYGYTF

abundance: -
j_gene: TRBJ1-3
v_gene: TRBV7-2
d_gene: -
CDR3nt: TGTGCCAGCAGCCGGGTTGGGAACACCATATATTTT
CDR3aa: CASSRVGNTIYF

abundance: -
j_gene: TRBJ2-7
v_gene: TRBV5-4
d_gene: -
CDR3nt: TGTGCCAGCAGCTTGGCCGGCTGGGGGTCCGCCTACGAGCAGTACTTC
CDR3aa: CASSLAGWGSAYEQYF

abundance: -
j_gene: TRBJ2-7
v_gene: TRBV6-2/TRBV6-3
d_gene: -
CDR3nt: TGTGCCAGCAGCCCCAGGGGCGCGGGGTTTCCCTACGAGCAGTACTTC
CDR3aa: CASSPRGAGFPYEQYF

abundance: -
j_gene: TRBJ2-5
v_gene: TRBV15
d_gene: -
CDR3nt: TGTGCCACCAGCAGAGAGAAGGTGGGTCAAGGACAGCCCAATATACAGTACCAAGAGACCCAGTACTTC
CDR3aa: CATSREKVGQGQPNIQYQETQYF

abundance: -
j_gene: TRBJ2-1
v_gene: TRBV10-3
d_gene: TRBD2
CDR3nt: TGTGCCATCAGTTTCCCCCCCACGACTAGCGATACATACAATGAGCAGTTCTTC
CDR3aa: CAISFPPTTSDTYNEQFF

abundance: -
j_gene: TRBJ1-5
v_gene: TRBV7-2
d_gene: -
CDR3nt: TGTGCCAGCAGCTTAGGTAGGGGATACAATCAGCCCCAGCATTTT
CDR3aa: CASSLGRGYNQPQHF

abundance: -
j_gene: TRBJ2-5
v_gene: TRBV30
d_gene: TRBD2
CDR3nt: TGTGCCTGGAGTCCCGGGACTAGCGGGGGGGCGGAGACCCAGTACTTC
CDR3aa: CAWSPGTSGGAETQYF

abundance: -
j_gene: TRBJ1-6
v_gene: TRBV12-5
d_gene: -
CDR3nt: TGTGCTAGTGGTTTGGTAGTCAGCTCCTATAATTCACCCCTCCACTTT
CDR3aa: CASGLVVSSYNSPLHF

abundance: once
j_gene: TRBJ2-3
v_gene: TRBV29-1
d_gene: -
CDR3nt: TGCAGCGTTGAAAGCTCAGGGCCAGATACGCAGTATTTT
CDR3aa: CSVESSGPDTQYF

abundance: -
j_gene: TRBJ1-2
v_gene: TRBV6-1
d_gene: TRBD1
CDR3nt: TGTGCCAGCAGTGACCGGACAGGGGGGCACTATGGCTACACCTTC
CDR3aa: CASSDRTGGHYGYTF

abundance: -
j_gene: TRBJ1-1
v_gene: TRBV5-5
d_gene: -
CDR3nt: TGTGCCAGCAGCGGACCGGCGAGCACTGAAGCTTTCTTT
CDR3aa: CASSGPASTEAFF

abundance: -
j_gene: TRBJ1-4
v_gene: TRBV7-9
d_gene: -
CDR3nt: TGTGCCAGCAGCTCCGGAGGGGATGAAAAACTGTTTTTT
CDR3aa: CASSSGGDEKLFF

abundance: -
j_gene: TRBJ1-5
v_gene: TRBV7-8
d_gene: -
CDR3nt: TGTGCCAGCAGCCTGACTGAAGCCTATCAGCCCCAGCATTTT
CDR3aa: CASSLTEAYQPQHF

abundance: -
j_gene: TRBJ2-7
v_gene: TRBV30
d_gene: TRBD2
CDR3nt: TGTGCCTGGAGTGTTCTAGCGGGTAGCTACGAGCAGTACTTC
CDR3aa: CAWSVLAGSYEQYF

abundance: -
j_gene: TRBJ2-3
v_gene: TRBV6-2/TRBV6-3
d_gene: TRBD2
CDR3nt: TGTGCCAGCAGCATTAGCGGGAGTTCAGATACGCAGTATTTT
CDR3aa: CASSISGSSDTQYF

abundance: once
j_gene: TRBJ2-1
v_gene: TRBV5-6
d_gene: TRBD2
CDR3nt: TGTGCCAGCAGGAGAGCGGGAGGGGGAGGTGAGCAGTTCTTC
CDR3aa: CASRRAGGGGEQFF

abundance: -
j_gene: TRBJ2-5
v_gene: TRBV7-2
d_gene: -
CDR3nt: TGTGCCAGCAGCCCCCGCCAGGTAGAGACCCAGTACTTC
CDR3aa: CASSPRQVETQYF

abundance: -
j_gene: TRBJ1-1
v_gene: TRBV3-1/TRBV3-2
d_gene: -
CDR3nt: TGTGCCAGCAGCCAAGCAGGGAACACTGAAGCTTTCTTT
CDR3aa: CASSQAGNTEAFF

abundance: -
j_gene: TRBJ2-3
v_gene: TRBV30
d_gene: -
CDR3nt: TGTGCCTGCTCCAGGCGCCTAGGTTCCGCAGATACGCAGTATTTT
CDR3aa: CACSRRLGSADTQYF

abundance: -
j_gene: TRBJ1-2
v_gene: TRBV24-1
d_gene: -
CDR3nt: TGTGCCACCAGTGATTCGCTGGGCTACACCTTC
CDR3aa: CATSDSLGYTF

abundance: -
j_gene: TRBJ1-5
v_gene: TRBV7-2
d_gene: -
CDR3nt: TGTGCCAGCAGCCCTAGGGCCGGCAATCAGCCCCAGCATTTT
CDR3aa: CASSPRAGNQPQHF

abundance: -
j_gene: TRBJ1-1
v_gene: TRBV4-1
d_gene: -
CDR3nt: TGCGCCAGCAGACTTGGACTGAGGAACACTGAAGCTTTCTTT
CDR3aa: CASRLGLRNTEAFF

abundance: -
j_gene: TRBJ2-3
v_gene: TRBV20-1
d_gene: -
CDR3nt: TGCAGTGCTAATCCCACAGATACGCAGTATTTT
CDR3aa: CSANPTDTQYF

abundance: -
j_gene: TRBJ2-7
v_gene: TRBV7-2
d_gene: TRBD1
CDR3nt: TGTGCCAGCAGCGCCCGGACAGGGGACTACGAGCAGTACTTC
CDR3aa: CASSARTGDYEQYF

abundance: -
j_gene: TRBJ1-1
v_gene: TRBV28
d_gene: -
CDR3nt: TGTGCCAGCAGGCCGCCATCCGTGAACACTGAAGCTTTCTTT
CDR3aa: CASRPPSVNTEAFF

abundance: -
j_gene: TRBJ1-1
v_gene: TRBV6-2/TRBV6-3
d_gene: -
CDR3nt: TGTGCCAGCAGTTACCGAAACCAGATGCGAACTGAAGCTTTCTTT
CDR3aa: CASSYRNQMRTEAFF